This T cell receptor (beta chain) was recorded in a study of CD8+ T cells in alopecia areata (dated 2018 in TCRdb). Looking at the study overall: The treated patients, all with moderate-to-severe alopecia areata, were enrolled in an open-label pilot trial of oral tofacitinib given at 5 to 10 mg twice daily. Patients stayed on tofacitinib for 6 to 18 months and then had 6 months of follow-up off drug so that delayed response and recurrence could be assessed. The SALT score, which quantifies the percentage of affected scalp surface area, was used to measure disease severity in treated patients. To study T cell clonal expansion in alopecia areata, the researchers applied high-throughput TCRbeta sequencing to both the C3H/HeJ mouse model and human patients. In humans, TCRbeta sequencing was performed on scalp tissue and on sorted CD4+ and CD8+ peripheral blood T cells from healthy controls and from patients with patchy or totalis/universalis alopecia areata. Patients on tofacitinib were biopsied at baseline and after 4 and 24 weeks of treatment, and several of the patients also had a later scalp biopsy. Scalp clonality was compared among normal scalp (n=4), patchy alopecia areata scalp (n=8), and alopecia totalis/universalis scalp (n=8). RNA came from the PAXgene miRNA kit for fixed scalp, the miRNeasy kit for PBMCs, and the RNeasy kit for mouse skin. immunoSEQ multiplex PCR using 35 Vbeta forward primers and 13 Jbeta reverse primers was used to amplify TCRbeta CDR3 regions. Summary of the overall study and its limitations: The treated cohort was small, with a single nonresponder, so links between baseline CD8+ expansion and response need larger studies. TCR sequences shared between patients were less clear than in mice, possibly partly because of HLA diversity in the patient population. Resident alphabeta T cells in normal human skin are also sequenced, complicating scalp TCR repertoire analysis, unlike mouse skin dominated by gammadelta T cells. Tofacitinib significantly decreased scalp clonality and the number of expanded CD8+ clones among the top 100 scalp clones. Many expanded lesional clones persisted in scalp and blood during tofacitinib treatment, which may partly explain relapse after stopping treatment. Compared with normal scalp, lesional scalp, particularly in alopecia totalis/universalis, had higher clonality and more expanded CD8+ clones, which suggests antigenic drive.

This clone has only a few counts. Its binding antigen is unknown. The record has no base qualities; no much larger clone is one base away. Reading from cysteine to phenylalanine, the CDR3 counts 11 amino acids. Just CDR3 DNA is preserved here, 33 bases in frame from base 1. From a lookup of the germline V gene (reference sequence), CDR1 and CDR2 are DFQATT and SNEGSKA. V lost 3 bases and J lost 8 bases; the stretch between them is 10 bases long. Reading the label with the study, this specimen's time point is: 24 weeks on oral tofacitinib. The label giving this sample's treatment or condition can be read as: oral pan-JAK inhibitor, 5-10 mg twice daily. Peripheral blood and lesional scalp punch biopsies were obtained from patients with alopecia areata. PBMCs were isolated by density centrifugation and stained for CD3, CD4 and CD8, and CD4+ and CD8+ T cells were sorted on a FACSAria. The library was generated by the immunoSEQ multiplex PCR assay. RNA was extracted from all samples and reverse transcribed into cDNA, which served as template for TCR sequencing. SuperScript III was used for first-strand cDNA synthesis, primed with a 2:1 mix of oligo-dT and random hexamers. A synthetic immune receptor repertoire was used to measure amplification bias, and any remaining bias was corrected computationally. Regarding the original processing steps: Raw reads were preprocessed to remove errors, and CDR3 was defined according to IMGT conventions as the region from the conserved cysteine to phenylalanine. To get clonality, Shannon entropy was normalized by log2 of the number of productive unique TCRs and the result was subtracted from 1. Whether scalp clones were CD4 or CD8 was inferred by matching scalp TCRbeta sequences against CD4 and CD8 repertoires sorted from blood. Drawn from immuneACCESS, this table holds only the in-frame rearrangements with V and J called that TCRdb kept. Clones are partly lost; checked studies trace under half to an unresolved V gene and leave the rest unexplained. The DNA gave D and trimming, while V, J and clone size come from that table. This sample comprises 270,000 or so clones, over 45% of them detected only once. Together, the top ten hold approximately 2% of the sample.

The chain is encoded by TRBV20-1 joined to TRBJ1-2; no confident D gene assignment can be made. This sample comprised CD4+ T cells sorted from blood, obtained at week 24, from a patient treated with tofacitinib. This receptor was taken from a human donor with alopecia areata. Here is the DNA: TGCAGTGCTAGTCCGGGAGGGGGCTACACCTTC. Its translation reads: CSASPGGGYTF.